The TCR beta chain described here comes from a study of T cell responses to AZD1222 COVID-19 vaccine. The study, taken as a whole, reports: Spike-specific TCR breadth rose after two AZD1222 doses, and depth rose as well. Seropositive at baseline were only a handful of AZD1222 recipients. Reportedly, nearly half the spike-specific TCRs target unmutated variant regions.

Trimming removed 2 bases from V and 0 bases from J; junction bases left unmatched: 6. The CDR3 is made up of 17 amino acids. In germline, CDR1 is LGHNA, CDR2 YSLEER. Only in-frame clones appear in the TCRdb table, and some are missing; sequencing was by immunoSEQ multiplex PCR. This table has over 85,000 clones, 81% appearing once. Regarding this clone: Its antigen is as yet unknown.

The sequences come from peripheral blood, collected on day 0 of AZD1222 vaccination. The sequence was collected from an adult in good health. The chain uses TRBV4-3 and TRBJ2-1; 8 bases map to TRBD2. The CDR3 reads CASSQTAGGSSYNEQFF. The CDR3 nucleotides are TGCGCCAGCAGCCAAACGGCGGGAGGTAGCTCCTACAATGAGCAGTTCTTC.